These T cell receptor beta chains were read from a single sample in a study of blood T cell repertoires in COVID-19. Sequencing used immunoSEQ multiplex PCR; TCRdb keeps in-frame clones, though not all of them. The table has approximately 360,000 clones, about 87% seen once. Sequenced input: PBMCs or T cells enriched from blood (not recorded which). The receptors were sampled from a man aged 40-49 years in a cohort exposed to, infected with or recovered from COVID-19 (not recorded which). Both conserved end residues are part of each CDR3.

15	TRBJ1-2	TRBV5-6	CASSTKPGGGYGYTF
14	TRBJ1-1	TRBV6-5	CASSRDRGFTEAFF
15	TRBJ2-3	TRBV3-1/TRBV3-2	CASSQTGGGTDTQYF
13	TRBJ1-3	TRBV7-8	CATTGGLGNTIYF
18	TRBJ1-3	TRBV5-1	CASSFGTGQSYSGNTIYF
15	TRBJ2-1	TRBV10-3	CAISEDLSGNNEQFF
14	TRBJ1-2	TRBV11-2	CASSWGQRLYGYTF
16	TRBJ1-3	TRBV7-8	CASSRAGQHSGNTIYF
13	TRBJ1-5	TRBV11-2	CASSCIREQPQHF
13	TRBJ1-5	TRBV5-8	CASSVTGVQPQHF
14	TRBJ2-7	TRBV6-2/TRBV6-3	CASSYGARGYEQYF
15	TRBJ2-7	TRBV11-3	CASSLAAGGAYEQYF
14	TRBJ2-2	TRBV5-5	CASSLDQGAGELFF
15	TRBJ1-2	TRBV6-5	CASSYSGTETHGYTF
15	TRBJ2-1	TRBV9	CASSELAGAYNEQFF
15	TRBJ1-5	TRBV30	CAWSLGTGSNQPQHF
12	TRBJ1-1	TRBV30	CAWSRRNTEAFF
13	TRBJ2-7	TRBV10-1	CASSDGQAYEQYF
14	TRBJ1-1	TRBV3-1/TRBV3-2	CASSRRAPNTEAFF
15	TRBJ2-5	TRBV5-1	CASSLVGLDQETQYF
15	TRBJ2-1	TRBV2	CASSDPLAGYNEQFF
15	TRBJ1-2	TRBV14	CASSQGQGILYGYTF
12	TRBJ2-5	TRBV30	CAWSWLQETQYF
19	TRBJ2-2	TRBV10-1	CASSEIPGLAGQNTGELFF
15	TRBJ1-4	TRBV3-1/TRBV3-2	CASSRSQGSTEKLFF
14	TRBJ1-5	TRBV19	CASSTTGANQPQHF
16	TRBJ2-2	TRBV2	CASRKTSGSSTGELFF
15	TRBJ1-1	TRBV7-2	CASSLYNAPNTEAFF
14	TRBJ2-1	TRBV10-1	CASSAGLAPHEQFF
11	TRBJ2-1	TRBV29-1	CSVELYNEQFF
14	TRBJ1-1	TRBV5-1	CASSGDSMNTEAFF
13	TRBJ2-1	TRBV5-1	CASSDPGGNEQFF
15	TRBJ1-5	TRBV2	CASSEQGVGNQPQHF
14	TRBJ1-1	TRBV27	CASRGSFGNTEAFF
16	TRBJ2-5	TRBV15	CATSRAGTVLQETQYF
11	TRBJ1-1	TRBV28	CASIGSGEAFF
15	TRBJ1-2	TRBV5-4	CASSEFRDTYYGYTF
13	TRBJ1-1	TRBV27	CASSFSGGTEAFF
14	TRBJ1-3	TRBV7-2	CASSLSGFGNTIYF
14	TRBJ1-1	TRBV5-5	CASSLGPSGTEAFF
16	TRBJ2-7	TRBV10-1	CASSDSSGTGTNEQYF
16	TRBJ1-6	TRBV9	CANPPGFSSYNSPLHF
13	TRBJ2-5	TRBV5-1	CASSFSGQETQYF
15	TRBJ2-1	TRBV3-1/TRBV3-2	CASSQMAGVTNEQFF
14	TRBJ2-2	TRBV29-1	CSVEAQGRTGELFF
15	TRBJ1-4	TRBV6-4	CASSDSQGLGEKLFF
17	TRBJ2-6	TRBV27	CASSFFTGTSGANVLTF
15	TRBJ1-1	TRBV5-1	CASSTLGTGGTEAFF